A single sample is the source of the 22 T cell receptor beta chains below, sequenced in a study of beta chain features in type 1 diabetes. The sequenced template was cDNA made from the entire isolated RNA. Assay used: immunoSEQ multiplex PCR; TCRdb lists only in-frame clones, some missing. Here the sample spans over 65,000 clones, 30% to 40% being singletons. Sequenced input: stem cell memory CD4+ T cells from blood. All receptors come from a woman younger than 35 in good health.

The J gene is TRBJ2-3, the V gene TRBV15, with 9 bases lining up with TRBD2. With V trimmed by 5 bases and J by 11 bases, 8 bases remained unmatched. CDR3 length: 13 amino acids. Germline values: CDR1 LNHNV, CDR2 YYDKDF (reference sequence). The CDR3 loop is CATSQKAGGWQYF. The CDR3 bases are TGTGCCACCAGCCAAAAAGCGGGGGGCTGGCAGTATTTT.

The chain is built from TRBV9 and TRBJ1-6; unclear D gene. The CDR3 is 14 amino acids. V was pared by 0 bases and J by 10 bases, with 11 bases between. The germline gives CDR1 SGDLS, CDR2 YYNGEE. The CDR3 loop reads CASSVESGRSPLHF. CDR3 sequence (DNA): TGTGCCAGCAGCGTAGAAAGTGGGCGATCACCCCTCCACTTT.

The genes are TRBV4-3 and TRBJ2-4; 8 nucleotides agree with TRBD1. The germline V gene has CDR1 LGHNA and CDR2 YSLEER. V was clipped by 0 bases and J by 8 bases; unmatched bases: 3. The CDR3 has 14 amino acids. CDR3 sequence (DNA): TGCGCCAGCAGCCAAGATCAGGGGGCCCACATTCAGTACTTC. Encoded protein: CASSQDQGAHIQYF.

This sequence joins TRBV10-3 and TRBJ2-3; D might be TRBD2 (6 bases). The CDR3 has 15 residues. The ends were cut back, 2 bases at V and 3 bases at J, with 12 bases in the middle. Germline V CDR1 and CDR2: ENHRY, SYGVKD. The CDR3 spells CAISEVAATTDTQYF. DNA of the CDR3: TGTGCCATCAGTGAGGTAGCGGCAACTACAGATACGCAGTATTTT.

This clone has more than one count but fewer than ten. The chain has TRBV9 and TRBJ1-1, with TRBD1 matching 7 bases. CDR3 length: 14 residues. Germline CDR1 is SGDLS and CDR2 is YYNGEE. Losses at the gene ends were 2 bases for V and 1 base for J; bases not matched to a gene: 2. CDR3 loop: CASSVQGGNTEAFF. The CDR3 nucleotides read TGTGCCAGCAGCGTTCAGGGGGGGAACACTGAAGCTTTCTTT.

This clone was counted between two and nine times. The chain combines TRBV5-1 with TRBJ2-1; D might be TRBD2 (6 bases). V gave up 6 bases and J gave up 5 bases, with 18 bases separating them. From germline, CDR1 is SGHRS and CDR2 YFSETQ. The CDR3 has 15 residues. The CDR3 protein is CASNRVTGANNEQFF. DNA of the CDR3: TGCGCCAGCAATCGGGTAACGGGAGCGAACAATGAGCAGTTCTTC.

This clone has a count of ten or more. The gene calls are TRBV11-2 and TRBJ2-1; a possible D gene is TRBD1 (6 bases). This CDR3 spans 15 amino acids. Germline V lookup: CDR1 SGHAT, CDR2 FQNNGV. V lost 6 bases and J lost 5, with 17 bases in between. This CDR3 reads CASSSRQVRDNEQFF. The CDR3 region has the DNA TGTGCCAGCAGTTCCCGACAGGTTAGGGACAATGAGCAGTTCTTC.

The V gene is TRBV5-1, the J gene TRBJ2-2; 10 nucleotides align to TRBD2. V dropped 9 bases and J dropped 3; count of bases not matched to a gene: 8. The CDR3 runs to 15 residues. Germline V CDR1 and CDR2: SGHRS, YFSETQ. CDR3 coding DNA: TGCGCCACCCAGCGGGGGACTAGCGACACCGGGGAGCTGTTTTTT. Residues: CATQRGTSDTGELFF.

Only a few counts were recorded for this clone. This sequence joins TRBV7-9 and TRBJ2-6; 8 nucleotides match TRBD2. The V and J ends lost 4 bases and 0 bases, in that order; junction bases with no gene match: 5. CDR1 and CDR2 (germline): SEHNR, FQNEAQ (reference sequence). This CDR3 has 17 amino acids. The CDR3 sequence: CASSSLAGISGANVLTF. The CDR3 region has the DNA TGTGCCAGCAGCTCCCTAGCGGGCATCTCTGGGGCCAACGTCCTGACTTTC.

This rearrangement joins TRBV7-9 to TRBJ1-1; unclear D gene. The V gene's germline CDR1 is SEHNR and CDR2 FQNEAQ (reference sequence). The CDR3 spans 14 residues. V was shortened by 1 base and J by 5 bases, with 11 bases between the two germline ends. The CDR3, as DNA: TGTGCCAGCAGCTTAGGGGTCGGGGAGACTGAAGCTTTCTTT. Encoded protein: CASSLGVGETEAFF.

The V gene is TRBV7-9, the J gene TRBJ2-1; no firm D call. The CDR3 totals 12 residues. Germline V gives CDR1 SEHNR, CDR2 FQNEAQ (reference sequence). V was clipped by 6 bases and J by 4 bases, with 7 bases between them. The CDR3 here is CASRLMYNEQFF. For the CDR3, the DNA is TGTGCCAGCAGACTAATGTACAATGAGCAGTTCTTC.

This clone showed up just a few times. The rearrangement links TRBV5-1 to TRBJ2-1; 10 bases are shared with TRBD1. Germline trimming cut 3 bases from V and 8 bases from J; bases unmatched to any gene: 8. The CDR3 length is 15 residues. The germline V gene has CDR1 SGHRS and CDR2 YFSETQ. The CDR3 DNA sequence: TGCGCCAGCAGCTGGTCCGGGACAGGGGCAGATGAGCAGTTCTTC. Its translation is CASSWSGTGADEQFF.

This clone came up a few times. This CDR3 reads CASSPLAGDYNEQFF. CDR3 sequence (DNA): TGTGCCAGTAGTCCGCTAGCGGGGGACTACAATGAGCAGTTCTTC. This chain joins TRBV19 and TRBJ2-1, with 10 bases identical to TRBD2. Unmatched junction bases numbered 4, after V lost 5 bases and J lost 3 bases. The CDR3 runs 15 residues. CDR1 LNHDA and CDR2 SQIVND come from the germline V gene (reference sequence).

This chain uses TRBV5-1 with TRBJ2-5; 14 bases fit TRBD2. In germline, CDR1 is SGHRS, CDR2 YFSETQ. V trimming: 4 bases; J trimming: 5 bases; junction bases outside the gene matches: 7. CDR3 length: 16 residues. The CDR3, as DNA: TGCGCCAGCAGCCCGGGACTAGCGGGAGCTGGCGAGACCCAGTACTTC. Amino acid sequence: CASSPGLAGAGETQYF. Using reference TRBV5-1 and TRBJ2-5 for the parts outside the CDR3, the full variable domain is KAGVTQTPRYLIKTRGQQVTLSCSPISGHRSVSWYQQTPGQGLQFLFEYFSETQRNKGNFPGRFSGRQFSNSRSEMNVSTLELGDSALYLCASSPGLAGAGETQYFGPGTRLLVL.

A few counts support this clone. The V and J genes are TRBV7-2 and TRBJ2-6; D possibly corresponds to TRBD2 (5 bases). Trimming cost V 3 bases and J 0 bases, with 9 bases left between them. CDR3 size: 16 residues. Germline loops: CDR1 SGHTA, CDR2 FQGNSA. CDR3 coding DNA: TGTGCCAGCAGCTTTCGGAGGCACTCTGGGGCCAACGTCCTGACTTTC. This gives the protein CASSFRRHSGANVLTF.

The rearrangement joins TRBV18 to TRBJ2-3; the D gene is possibly TRBD2 (5 bases). Germline V gives CDR1 KGHSH, CDR2 LQKENI. V was shortened by 3 bases and J by 5 bases, with 12 bases between the two germline ends. CDR3 size: 14 residues. CDR3 nucleotides: TGTGCCAGCTCACCGGCGGGTAGCCAAGATACGCAGTATTTT. As protein: CASSPAGSQDTQYF.

V is TRBV5-4 and J is TRBJ2-3; D is unresolved. The CDR3 spans 14 residues. The V gene's germline CDR1 is SGHNT and CDR2 YYREEE (reference sequence). V was trimmed by 0 bases and J by 5 bases, leaving 10 bases between them. The CDR3 region is CASSLAGARDTQYF. CDR3 nucleotides: TGTGCCAGCAGCTTGGCCGGTGCGAGAGATACGCAGTATTTT.

The CDR3 spells CASNRVRGLLSYEQYF. The CDR3 DNA is TGTGCCAGCAATAGAGTCAGGGGCCTCTTATCCTACGAGCAGTACTTC. V and J are TRBV7-9 and TRBJ2-7; tentatively, D is TRBD1 (6 bases). Germline CDR1 reads SEHNR; CDR2 reads FQNEAQ (reference sequence). V lost 7 bases and J lost 1, with 20 bases in between. The CDR3 loop spans 16 amino acids.

This clone showed up just a few times. The chain carries TRBV30 and TRBJ2-7; no firm D call. Deletions cut 0 bases from V and 2 bases from J, with 8 bases between. CDR1 and CDR2 (germline): GTSNPN, SVGIG (reference sequence). This CDR3 is built from 13 residues. The DNA of the CDR3 is TGTGCCTGGAGTGTAGACCTAGCCTACGAGCAGTACTTC. This codes for CAWSVDLAYEQYF.

The chain is built from TRBV10-2 and TRBJ2-5; perhaps TRBD2 as D (6 bases). The CDR3 contains 13 residues. V was shortened by 8 bases and J by 2 bases, with 12 bases between the two germline ends. The germline gives CDR1 WSHSY, CDR2 SAAADI. CDR3 region: CASSGVRQETQYF. For the CDR3, the DNA is TGCGCCAGCTCGGGAGTAAGGCAAGAGACCCAGTACTTC.

The chain combines TRBV7-9 with TRBJ2-1; maybe TRBD1 (6 bases). Trimming removed 4 bases at V and 9 bases at J, with 7 bases between. The germline V gene has CDR1 SEHNR and CDR2 FQNEAQ (reference sequence). CDR3 size: 11 residues. CDR3 DNA: TGTGCCAGCAGCTCAGGGGTTGAGCAGTTCTTC. This codes for CASSSGVEQFF.

This clone was recorded a few times. The chain has TRBV7-2 and TRBJ2-1, with D possibly being TRBD2 (6 bases). V gave up 1 base and J gave up 2 bases, with 9 bases separating them. This CDR3 has 15 residues. The germline V gene has CDR1 SGHTA and CDR2 FQGNSA. This CDR3 is CASSLGLATYNEQFF. DNA for the CDR3: TGTGCCAGCAGCTTAGGCCTAGCGACCTACAATGAGCAGTTCTTC.